This T cell receptor beta chain was captured by sequencing in a study of blood T cell repertoires in COVID-19. V was pared by 4 bases and J by 1 base, with 8 bases between. Per germline, CDR1 SGHTS and CDR2 YDEGEE. The CDR3 runs to 13 residues. Sequencing used immunoSEQ multiplex PCR; TCRdb keeps in-frame clones, though not all of them. The data show roughly 210,000 clones, around 87% seen once. The chain couples TRBV5-8 to TRBJ1-2; unclear D gene. This TCR was sampled from a man younger than 40 in a cohort exposed to, infected with or recovered from COVID-19 (not recorded which). Sequencing input: PBMCs or T cells enriched from blood (not recorded which). CDR3 in DNA: TGTGCCAGCAGCAATCGGGGTAACTATGGCTACACCTTC. Translated: CASSNRGNYGYTF.